This TCR beta chain was identified during a study of blood T cell repertoires in COVID-19. Turning to the study itself: The United States, Italy and Spain provided the acute and convalescent COVID-19 samples. Sample material is recorded as cDNA or gDNA derived from T cells, B-cell-depleted T cells, or PBMCs.

The trim removed 5 bases at V and 4 bases at J, leaving 10 bases unmatched. The CDR3 is 16 amino acids. CDR1 and CDR2 from the germline V gene are SGHAT and FQNNGV. In the source study's methods: By means of reference gene primer amplification, nucleated cell counts were estimated. Only in-frame clones appear in the TCRdb table, and some are missing; sequencing was by immunoSEQ multiplex PCR. V and J calls and clone size are copied from that table; D and trimming were computed from the DNA. The profile shows under 250,000 clones, about 80% of them singletons. The chain carries TRBV11-2 and TRBJ2-5, with TRBD2 matching 10 bases. This receptor was identified in a young woman who had recovered from COVID-19. Material for sequencing was peripheral blood. CDR3 DNA sequence: TGTGCCAGCAGCCTTTGGACTAGCGGTAATCGAGAGACCCAGTACTTC. It yields the protein CASSLWTSGNRETQYF.